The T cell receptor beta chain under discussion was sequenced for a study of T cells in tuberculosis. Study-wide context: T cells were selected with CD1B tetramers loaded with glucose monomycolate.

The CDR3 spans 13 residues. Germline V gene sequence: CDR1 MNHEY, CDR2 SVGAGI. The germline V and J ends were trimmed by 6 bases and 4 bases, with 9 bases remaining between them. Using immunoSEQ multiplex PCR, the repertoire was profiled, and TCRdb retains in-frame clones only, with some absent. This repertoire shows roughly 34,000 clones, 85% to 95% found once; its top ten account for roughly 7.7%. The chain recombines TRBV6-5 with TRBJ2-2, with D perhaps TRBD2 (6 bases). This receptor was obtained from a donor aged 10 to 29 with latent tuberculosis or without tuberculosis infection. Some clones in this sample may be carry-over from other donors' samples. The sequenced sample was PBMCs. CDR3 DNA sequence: TGTGCCAGCAGGCGGGACGGCACCGGGGAGCTGTTTTTT. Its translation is CASRRDGTGELFF.